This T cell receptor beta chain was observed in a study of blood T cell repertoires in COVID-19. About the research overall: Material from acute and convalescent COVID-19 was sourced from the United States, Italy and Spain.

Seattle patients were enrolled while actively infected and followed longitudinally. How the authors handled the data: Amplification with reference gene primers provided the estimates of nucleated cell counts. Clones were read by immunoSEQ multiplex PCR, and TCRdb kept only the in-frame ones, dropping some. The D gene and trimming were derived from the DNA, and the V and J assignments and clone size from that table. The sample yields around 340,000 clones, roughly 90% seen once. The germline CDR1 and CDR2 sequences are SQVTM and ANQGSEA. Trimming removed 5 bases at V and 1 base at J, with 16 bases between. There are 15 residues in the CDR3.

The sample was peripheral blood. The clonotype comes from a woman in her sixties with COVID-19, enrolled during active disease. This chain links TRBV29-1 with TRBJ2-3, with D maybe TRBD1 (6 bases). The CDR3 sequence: CSVRPAGAGTDTQYF. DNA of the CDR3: TGCAGCGTTAGACCTGCAGGGGCCGGCACAGATACGCAGTATTTT.